What follows is one T cell receptor (beta chain) and its context. Sequencing was performed with immunoSEQ multiplex PCR; in TCRdb, only in-frame clones are kept and a portion is missing. Here the sample spans over 25,000 clones, around 93% being singletons. The data stem from a study of T cell changes during pregnancy in multiple sclerosis. V lost 4 bases and J lost 6; bases outside the gene matches: 8. From germline, CDR1 is LGHNA and CDR2 YNFKEQ. The CDR3 is 15 amino acids. This chain connects TRBV4-2 to TRBJ2-1; TRBD1 agrees at 8 bases. The origin of this receptor is a female donor with multiple sclerosis, enrolled in a pregnancy study. The sample was CD4+ T cells from peripheral blood mononuclear cells, taken in the second trimester of pregnancy. The chain's CDR3 is CASSRAGGDPNEQFF. CDR3 sequence (DNA): TGTGCCAGCAGCCGCGCAGGGGGCGATCCCAATGAGCAGTTCTTC.